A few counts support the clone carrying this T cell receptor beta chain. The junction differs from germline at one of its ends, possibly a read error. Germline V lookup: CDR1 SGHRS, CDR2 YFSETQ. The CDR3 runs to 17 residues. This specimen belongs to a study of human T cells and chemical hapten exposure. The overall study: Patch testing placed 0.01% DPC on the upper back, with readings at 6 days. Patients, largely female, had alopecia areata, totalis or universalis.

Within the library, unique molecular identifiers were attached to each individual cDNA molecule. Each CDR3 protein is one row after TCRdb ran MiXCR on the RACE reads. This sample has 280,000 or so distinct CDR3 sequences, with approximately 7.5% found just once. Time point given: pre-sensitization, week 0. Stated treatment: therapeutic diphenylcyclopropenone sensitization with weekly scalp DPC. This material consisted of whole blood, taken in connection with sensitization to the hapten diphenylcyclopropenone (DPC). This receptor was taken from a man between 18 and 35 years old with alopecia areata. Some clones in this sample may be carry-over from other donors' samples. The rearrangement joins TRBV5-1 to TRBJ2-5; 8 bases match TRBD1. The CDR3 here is CASNLISGTGFQETQYF. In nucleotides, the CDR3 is TGCGCCAGCAACTTGATTTCCGGGACAGGCTTCCAAGAGACCCAGTACTTC.